A selection of T cell receptor beta chains follows, all from one sample in a study of CD4 T cells in relation to SARS-CoV-2 and coronaviruses. Generated by immunoSEQ multiplex PCR, the TCRdb table keeps only in-frame clones and is missing some. The profile covers tens of thousands of clones, with approximately 93% appearing a single time and 0.2% to 0.25% taken by the ten largest. The sequenced sample was naive CD4+ T cells from PBMCs. The receptors come from a human donor in good health. Each CDR3 is given with its conserved first and last residue. The order of the fields is clone size, J gene, D gene, V gene, CDR3 protein, CDR3 DNA. D genes are given only for firm matches. Not all rows give a size; the values are once, few, many and, for expanded clones, a class.

clone size: once; J gene: TRBJ2-2; D gene: .; V gene: TRBV9; CDR3 protein: CASSVDSGTNTGELFF; CDR3 DNA: TGTGCCAGCAGCGTAGATAGCGGAACGAACACCGGGGAGCTGTTTTTT
clone size: once; J gene: TRBJ2-5; D gene: .; V gene: TRBV5-1; CDR3 protein: CASSLQWTEETQYF; CDR3 DNA: TGCGCCAGCAGCTTGCAGTGGACCGAAGAGACCCAGTACTTC
clone size: .; J gene: TRBJ1-6; D gene: .; V gene: TRBV9; CDR3 protein: CASSVSGGPLHF; CDR3 DNA: TGTGCCAGCAGCGTAAGCGGTGGGCCCCTCCACTTT
clone size: few; J gene: TRBJ1-5; D gene: .; V gene: TRBV18; CDR3 protein: CASSPELANQPQHF; CDR3 DNA: TGTGCCAGCTCACCCGAACTAGCCAATCAGCCCCAGCATTTT
clone size: .; J gene: TRBJ2-7; D gene: .; V gene: TRBV3-1/TRBV3-2; CDR3 protein: CASTQGTGGEQYF; CDR3 DNA: TGTGCCAGCACCCAAGGGACCGGGGGCGAGCAGTACTTC
clone size: .; J gene: TRBJ1-4; D gene: .; V gene: TRBV30; CDR3 protein: CAGSYRTLEKLFF; CDR3 DNA: TGTGCCGGAAGCTACAGGACCCTTGAAAAACTGTTTTTT
clone size: .; J gene: TRBJ1-1; D gene: .; V gene: TRBV7-9; CDR3 protein: CASTLQGPMNTEAFF; CDR3 DNA: TGTGCCAGCACCCTTCAGGGGCCGATGAACACTGAAGCTTTCTTT
clone size: .; J gene: TRBJ2-1; D gene: .; V gene: TRBV11-2; CDR3 protein: CASKTGTAWDEQFF; CDR3 DNA: TGTGCCAGCAAGACGGGCACGGCCTGGGATGAGCAGTTCTTC
clone size: .; J gene: TRBJ2-7; D gene: TRBD2; V gene: TRBV27; CDR3 protein: CASTGTSASYEQYF; CDR3 DNA: TGTGCCAGTACCGGGACTAGCGCGTCCTACGAGCAGTACTTC
clone size: once; J gene: TRBJ1-1; D gene: .; V gene: TRBV7-3; CDR3 protein: CASSLASGSLNTEAFF; CDR3 DNA: TGTGCCAGCAGCCTAGCATCCGGCAGCTTGAACACTGAAGCTTTCTTT
clone size: .; J gene: TRBJ2-1; D gene: .; V gene: TRBV5-1; CDR3 protein: CASSFPGVGDNEQFF; CDR3 DNA: TGCGCCAGCAGCTTCCCAGGGGTTGGGGACAATGAGCAGTTCTTC
clone size: .; J gene: TRBJ2-2; D gene: .; V gene: TRBV14; CDR3 protein: CASSQPGGFGGPSNTGELFF; CDR3 DNA: TGTGCCAGCAGCCAACCCGGGGGATTCGGCGGGCCTTCGAACACCGGGGAGCTGTTTTTT
clone size: .; J gene: TRBJ1-2; D gene: .; V gene: TRBV10-3; CDR3 protein: CAISSGTYGYTF; CDR3 DNA: TGTGCCATCAGCAGCGGGACCTATGGCTACACCTTC
clone size: .; J gene: TRBJ1-6; D gene: .; V gene: TRBV5-1; CDR3 protein: CASSLEGYNSPLHF; CDR3 DNA: TGCGCCAGCAGCTTGGAAGGGTATAACTCACCCCTCCACTTT
clone size: .; J gene: TRBJ1-5; D gene: .; V gene: TRBV21-1; CDR3 protein: CASSKGSATQYSNQPQHF; CDR3 DNA: TGTGCCAGCAGCAAGGGGTCGGCGACACAATATAGCAATCAGCCCCAGCATTTT
clone size: .; J gene: TRBJ1-2; D gene: TRBD1; V gene: TRBV7-8; CDR3 protein: CASSPLSGDRSNYGYTF; CDR3 DNA: TGTGCCAGCAGCCCTTTGTCCGGGGACAGATCTAACTATGGCTACACCTTC
clone size: .; J gene: TRBJ1-4; D gene: .; V gene: TRBV29-1; CDR3 protein: CSVEPTGGEKLFF; CDR3 DNA: TGCAGCGTTGAACCGACAGGCGGTGAAAAACTGTTTTTT